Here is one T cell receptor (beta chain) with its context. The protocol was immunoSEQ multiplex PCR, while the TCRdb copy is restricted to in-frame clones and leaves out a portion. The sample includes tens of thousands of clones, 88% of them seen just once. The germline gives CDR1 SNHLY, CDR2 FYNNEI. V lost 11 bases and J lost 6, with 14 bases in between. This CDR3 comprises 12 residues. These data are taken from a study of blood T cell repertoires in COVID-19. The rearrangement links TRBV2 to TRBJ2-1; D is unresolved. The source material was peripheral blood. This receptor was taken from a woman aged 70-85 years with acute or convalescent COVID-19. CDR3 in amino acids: CAGETGSNEQFF. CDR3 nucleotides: TGTGCCGGAGAGACTGGATCCAATGAGCAGTTCTTC.